A selection of T cell receptor beta chains follows, all from one sample in a study of cytomegalovirus exposure and HLA in healthy donors. The assay was immunoSEQ multiplex PCR, and TCRdb's table has in-frame clones only and misses some. The top ten clones hold 10% to 12% of a sample with 30,000 to 45,000 clones, more than 80% of them seen once. The sequencing input was PBMCs. These receptors all come from a middle-aged woman in good health and CMV-seropositive. Each CDR3 is given with its conserved first and last residue. The order of the fields is D gene, V gene, clone size, J gene, CDR3 DNA, CDR3 protein. The D gene is left open where the match is weak. The listing skips clone size in some rows; elsewhere it reads once, few, many or a size class.

-	TRBV7-2	-	TRBJ2-5	TGTGCCAGCAGCTACCAGGGCGGACAAGAGACCCAGTACTTC	CASSYQGGQETQYF
-	TRBV5-1	-	TRBJ2-1	TGCGCCAGCAGCTTGGACAGGGGGGGTGAGCAGTTCTTC	CASSLDRGGEQFF
-	TRBV27	-	TRBJ2-7	TGTGCCAGCGGCCTAAGCACAGAAGAGCAGTACTTC	CASGLSTEEQYF
-	TRBV10-3	-	TRBJ2-6	TGTGCCATCAAGCCAGGTCTCTCTGGGGCCAACGTCCTGACTTTC	CAIKPGLSGANVLTF
TRBD1	TRBV7-8	-	TRBJ1-4	TGTGCCAGCAGCTCAGCGGGACAGGGGAGAGGAGAAAAACTGTTTTTT	CASSSAGQGRGEKLFF
-	TRBV5-1	-	TRBJ2-5	TGCGCCAGCAGCGGAACAGGGCGGGAGACCCAGTACTTC	CASSGTGRETQYF
TRBD2	TRBV15	few	TRBJ2-2	TGTGCCACCAGCAGAATAAGCGGGGGGCCTGGGGAGCTGTTTTTT	CATSRISGGPGELFF
TRBD2	TRBV7-2	-	TRBJ2-1	TGTGCCAGCAGCTTAGTGCGGGGGGGCCCCTGGTTCTTC	CASSLVRGGPWFF
-	TRBV7-2	-	TRBJ2-5	TGTGCCAGCAGCCTGGACAGACAAGAGACCCAGTACTTC	CASSLDRQETQYF
TRBD1	TRBV5-6	-	TRBJ1-4	TGTGCCAGCAGCCGACCGGGACAGGCGAATGAAAAACTGTTTTTT	CASSRPGQANEKLFF
-	TRBV19	-	TRBJ1-5	TGTGCCAGTAGTAGCGGGTCCGGCCAGCCCCAGCATTTT	CASSSGSGQPQHF
-	TRBV28	-	TRBJ2-3	TGTGCCAGCAGTCTGCATCCGGGCACAGATACGCAGTATTTT	CASSLHPGTDTQYF
TRBD1	TRBV9	-	TRBJ2-7	TGTGCCAGCAGCGTAGGGGGGACAGGGGGCTACGAGCAGTACTTC	CASSVGGTGGYEQYF
-	TRBV6-5	-	TRBJ2-3	TGTGCCAGCAGTTCCACCCAGGGAACAGATACGCAGTATTTT	CASSSTQGTDTQYF
TRBD2	TRBV7-9	-	TRBJ2-1	TGTGCCAGCAGCGACACTAGCGGAAGCTCCTACAATGAGCAGTTCTTC	CASSDTSGSSYNEQFF
TRBD1	TRBV19	-	TRBJ2-4	TGTGCCAGTAGTACCGGGACAGGGACTGGAATGAGCGCCAAAAACATTCAGTACTTC	CASSTGTGTGMSAKNIQYF
TRBD1	TRBV4-3	few	TRBJ1-1	TGCGCCAGCAGCCAAGATTTTAGGACAGGGATGAACACTGAAGCTTTCTTT	CASSQDFRTGMNTEAFF
TRBD1	TRBV10-3	-	TRBJ1-2	TGTGCCATCAGTGACCAGGACAGGGGCGCCTATGGCTACACCTTC	CAISDQDRGAYGYTF
-	TRBV6-4	-	TRBJ2-6	TGTGCCAGCAGTCGGGACACCACCTCTGGGGCCAACGTCCTGACTTTC	CASSRDTTSGANVLTF
-	TRBV6-7	once	TRBJ2-2	TGTGCCAGCAGAGACCGGGGGGCCACCGGGGAGCTGTTTTTT	CASRDRGATGELFF
TRBD2	TRBV14	-	TRBJ2-4	TGTGCCAGCAGCCAAGGTTTGGGAGGGACTTATTCCCTCAAAAACATTCAGTACTTC	CASSQGLGGTYSLKNIQYF
-	TRBV7-3	-	TRBJ2-2	TGTGCCAGCAGCCCGCATAGCGGAAACACCGGGGAGCTGTTTTTT	CASSPHSGNTGELFF
-	TRBV11-2	-	TRBJ1-4	TGTGCCAGCAGCTACCGACTAAGTACTAATGAAAAACTGTTTTTT	CASSYRLSTNEKLFF
-	TRBV18	-	TRBJ2-5	TGTGCCAGCTCGGATCGACAGGGAGGTGGAGAGACCCAGTACTTC	CASSDRQGGGETQYF
TRBD2	TRBV14	-	TRBJ2-3	TGTGCCAGCAGCCTGACTAGCGGGGCGGGAGATACGCAGTATTTT	CASSLTSGAGDTQYF
TRBD1	TRBV7-8	-	TRBJ1-6	TGTGCCAGCAGCTTAGCCGGGACAGCGAATTCACCCCTCCACTTT	CASSLAGTANSPLHF
TRBD1	TRBV28	once	TRBJ1-2	TGTGCCAGCAGTTCGGGACAGGCCTATGGCTACACCTTC	CASSSGQAYGYTF
-	TRBV29-1	-	TRBJ2-1	TGCAGCGTTGATCCCGGCTACAATGAGCAGTTCTTC	CSVDPGYNEQFF
-	TRBV11-2	-	TRBJ2-7	TGTGCCAGCAGCCCACGGGGGTCCTACGAGCAGTACTTC	CASSPRGSYEQYF
-	TRBV29-1	-	TRBJ1-6	TGCAGCGTTCGGACAAGAAATAATTCACCCCTCCACTTT	CSVRTRNNSPLHF
-	TRBV18	-	TRBJ1-5	TGTGCCAGCTCACCGGACGGAAGGGGAGGCTATCAGCCCCAGCATTTT	CASSPDGRGGYQPQHF
TRBD1	TRBV18	-	TRBJ1-2	TGTGCCAGCTCGCCAGGGGGCGCAGATGGCTACACCTTC	CASSPGGADGYTF
-	TRBV11-2	-	TRBJ2-3	TGTGCCAGCAGCCCGGGGGTAGGAGATACGCAGTATTTT	CASSPGVGDTQYF
-	TRBV28	-	TRBJ2-7	TGTGCCAGCAGTTTAGAGGAGGCGGGGTACATCTCCTACGAGCAGTACTTC	CASSLEEAGYISYEQYF
TRBD2	TRBV4-3	-	TRBJ2-3	TGCGCCAGCAGCCAGTCGGGGGGGTTGACTACGCAGTATTTT	CASSQSGGLTTQYF
TRBD2	TRBV7-3	-	TRBJ2-3	TGTGCCAGCACCGGGACTACCGATACGCAGTATTTT	CASTGTTDTQYF
-	TRBV7-8	-	TRBJ2-1	TGTGCCAGCAGCTTAGCCGGGGTCGGTGAGCAGTTCTTC	CASSLAGVGEQFF
-	TRBV7-2	-	TRBJ2-5	TGTGCCAGCAGCTTAGGCGCAGGGATGGAAGAGACCCAGTACTTC	CASSLGAGMEETQYF
TRBD1	TRBV6-1	-	TRBJ1-1	TGTGCCAGCAGTGAACAACAGGGGGCCACTGAAGCTTTCTTT	CASSEQQGATEAFF
TRBD1	TRBV6-6	medium-sized	TRBJ1-1	TGTGCCAGCGCCCCTACAGGGGGGAACACTGAAGCTTTCTTT	CASAPTGGNTEAFF
TRBD1	TRBV29-1	once	TRBJ1-2	TGCAGCGTTGCAGGGGGTTATGGCTACACCTTC	CSVAGGYGYTF
TRBD1	TRBV5-1	-	TRBJ1-2	TGCGCCAGCAGCTTGCCGACCAGGGGGCCTAACTATGGCTACACCTTC	CASSLPTRGPNYGYTF
-	TRBV6-6	-	TRBJ1-3	TGTGCCAGCACCTACTCTGGAAACACCATATATTTT	CASTYSGNTIYF
TRBD1	TRBV9	-	TRBJ1-2	TGTGCCAGCAGCGTAGTGCCGCAGGGGGCGCCCTATGGCTACACCTTC	CASSVVPQGAPYGYTF
TRBD2	TRBV11-2	-	TRBJ2-5	TGTGCCAGCAGCGGACTAGCGGGGGGGCCGGTAGAGACCCAGTACTTC	CASSGLAGGPVETQYF
-	TRBV6-5	few	TRBJ1-4	TGTGCCATCAGACGGACAGAAAAACTGTTTTTT	CAIRRTEKLFF
-	TRBV5-3	-	TRBJ2-7	TGTGCCAGAAGGACGGAGAGAGGGAGCTCCTACGAGCAGTACTTC	CARRTERGSSYEQYF
-	TRBV2	-	TRBJ1-2	TGTGCCAGCAGTGAAGTCTGGGGGCAGAGCTATGGCTACACCTTC	CASSEVWGQSYGYTF